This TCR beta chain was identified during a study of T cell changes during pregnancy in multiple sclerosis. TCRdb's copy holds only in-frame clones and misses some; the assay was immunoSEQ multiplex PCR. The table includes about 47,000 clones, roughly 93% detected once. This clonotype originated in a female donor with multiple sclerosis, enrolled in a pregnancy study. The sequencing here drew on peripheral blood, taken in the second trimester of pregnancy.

CDR3 sequence: CALRGEVRNSPLHF. DNA for the CDR3: TGTGCCCTCCGTGGGGAGGTTAGAAATTCACCCCTCCACTTT. This chain links TRBV30 with TRBJ1-6; D ambiguous. Deletions cut 8 bases from V and 7 bases from J, with 18 bases between. Germline CDR1 GTSNPN, CDR2 SVGIG (reference sequence). The length of the CDR3 is 14 residues. Based on the CDR3 plus reference TRBV30 and TRBJ1-6, the full variable domain is SQTIHQWPATLVQPVGSPLSLECTVEGTSNPNLYWYRQAAGRGLQLLFYSVGIGQISSEVPQNLSASRPQDRQFILSSKKLLLSDSGFYLCALRGEVRNSPLHFGNGTRLTVT.